A selection of T cell receptor beta chains follows, all from one sample in a study of blood T cell repertoires in COVID-19. This table comes from immunoSEQ multiplex PCR, and its TCRdb copy is limited to in-frame clones, with some not included. Of 56,000 or so clones in the sample, over 75% were seen once. Material for sequencing was peripheral blood. All receptors derive from a human donor in a cohort sampled during active COVID-19. CDR3s include the opening cysteine and the closing phenylalanine or tryptophan. The D gene is left open where the match is weak. Some rows mark clone size as missing; the rest say once, few, many or name a class of expanded clone.

cdr3_length	v_call	j_call	clone_size	d_call	cdr3_nt	cdr3_aa
15	TRBV6-2/TRBV6-3	TRBJ2-5	once	NA	TGTGCCAGCAGTTACGCAGGGTGGAGGGAAGAGACCCAGTACTTC	CASSYAGWREETQYF
12	TRBV2	TRBJ2-2	few	NA	TGTGCCAGCAGTTCAGGGTACGGGGAGCTGTTTTTT	CASSSGYGELFF
15	TRBV6-1	TRBJ1-2	once	NA	TGTGCCAGCAGTGAAGTATCCGATCTAGTCCATGGCTACACCTTC	CASSEVSDLVHGYTF
16	TRBV9	TRBJ2-2	NA	TRBD2	TGTGCCAGTTCTCCGTGGACTAGCGACTACACCGGGGAGCTGTTTTTT	CASSPWTSDYTGELFF
12	TRBV7-2	TRBJ2-7	few	NA	TGTGCCAGCAGCTTGCCCTATTACGAGCAGTACTTC	CASSLPYYEQYF
15	TRBV9	TRBJ2-7	once	TRBD2	TGTGCCAGCAGCTCCAAGGCTAGCGGGGGTTACGAGCAGTACTTC	CASSSKASGGYEQYF
14	TRBV7-2	TRBJ1-1	NA	NA	TGTGCCAGCAGCTTAAGGGGCATGAACACTGAAGCTTTCTTT	CASSLRGMNTEAFF
13	TRBV30	TRBJ2-7	NA	TRBD2	TGTGCCTGGGCGGGACCGGGAGGCTACGAGCAGTACTTC	CAWAGPGGYEQYF
18	TRBV14	TRBJ2-3	NA	TRBD2	TGTGCCAGCAGCCAAGGGCCCGGGACTAGCGGGACCACAGATACGCAGTATTTT	CASSQGPGTSGTTDTQYF
15	TRBV6-5	TRBJ2-2	NA	TRBD2	TGTGCCAGCAGCAGACTAGCGGGAAGGACCGGGGAGCTGTTTTTT	CASSRLAGRTGELFF
12	TRBV6-5	TRBJ1-2	NA	NA	TGTGCCAGCAGACAGGACCCCTATGGCTACACCTTC	CASRQDPYGYTF
15	TRBV28	TRBJ1-4	NA	NA	TGTGCCAGCAGTTTTGAGGAGGCCCTAGGTGAAAAACTGTTTTTT	CASSFEEALGEKLFF
14	TRBV24-1	TRBJ2-2	NA	NA	TGTGCCACCAGTGATGTGCGGAACACCGGGGAGCTGTTTTTT	CATSDVRNTGELFF
14	TRBV28	TRBJ1-5	NA	TRBD1	TGTGCCAGCAGAAGACAGGGGGGCAATCAGCCCCAGCATTTT	CASRRQGGNQPQHF
17	TRBV6-2/TRBV6-3	TRBJ1-2	NA	TRBD1	TGTGCCAGCAGTTACTCTCGGGACAGGGGGTTTGAATCTGGCTACACCTTC	CASSYSRDRGFESGYTF
14	TRBV4-2	TRBJ2-3	NA	NA	TGTGCCAGCAGCCAGGTCGGTGGCGGGATAACGCAGTATTTT	CASSQVGGGITQYF
10	TRBV21-1	TRBJ2-5	few	NA	TGTGCCAGCGTTCGAGAGACCCAGTACTTC	CASVRETQYF
13	TRBV27	TRBJ1-4	NA	NA	TGTGCCAGCGCGGTAGCGCCTAATGAAAAACTGTTTTTT	CASAVAPNEKLFF
15	TRBV7-2	TRBJ2-7	few	NA	TGTGCCAGCAGCTTAGCCCGGACAGCGACCTACGAGCAGTACTTC	CASSLARTATYEQYF
13	TRBV6-2/TRBV6-3	TRBJ2-1	once	NA	TGTGCCAGCAGTTACGGCGGGCGGGGTGAGCAGTTCTTC	CASSYGGRGEQFF
14	TRBV5-1	TRBJ1-1	NA	NA	TGCGCCAGCAGCTTGTTAGGGGAAGGCACTGAAGCTTTCTTT	CASSLLGEGTEAFF
14	TRBV10-3	TRBJ1-2	NA	TRBD1	TGTGCCATACTGGACAGGGGAGATTCTAGGGGCTACACCTTC	CAILDRGDSRGYTF
14	TRBV10-3	TRBJ2-1	NA	TRBD1	TGTGCCATCAACGGACAGGGGAAGTACAATGAGCAGTTCTTC	CAINGQGKYNEQFF
14	TRBV28	TRBJ1-1	NA	NA	TGTGCCAGCAGTTGGCAGAATATGAACACTGAAGCTTTCTTT	CASSWQNMNTEAFF
12	TRBV5-4	TRBJ1-1	once	NA	TGTGCCAGCAGCTTGGCGGACACTGAAGCTTTCTTT	CASSLADTEAFF
14	TRBV19	TRBJ2-3	once	NA	TGTGCCAGTAGAGAGACAGCTAGCACAGATACGCAGTATTTT	CASRETASTDTQYF
11	TRBV20-1	TRBJ2-4	few	TRBD1	TGCAGTGCTCGGGACAGGTCCACTCAGTACTTC	CSARDRSTQYF
15	TRBV5-6	TRBJ2-7	NA	TRBD1	TGTGCCAGCAGCGAAAGACAGGGGGCGTGGTTCGAGCAGTACTTC	CASSERQGAWFEQYF
13	TRBV11-2	TRBJ1-6	NA	NA	TGTGCCAGCAGTGGACAGCCGAATTCACCCCTCCACTTT	CASSGQPNSPLHF
14	TRBV5-5	TRBJ2-5	NA	TRBD2	TGTGCCAGCAGCTTGATGGGAGGGGCGAAGACCCAGTACTTC	CASSLMGGAKTQYF
15	TRBV11-3	TRBJ2-5	NA	NA	TGTGCCAGCAGCTTAGGGGGGCCTCTCCAAGAGACCCAGTACTTC	CASSLGGPLQETQYF
11	TRBV2	TRBJ1-1	NA	NA	TGTGCCAGCAGGGGGGGGTCGGTGGCTTTCTTT	CASRGGSVAFF
13	TRBV30	TRBJ2-7	NA	NA	TGTGCCTGGAGAACGGACACCCACTACGAGCAGTACTTC	CAWRTDTHYEQYF
14	TRBV28	TRBJ1-1	NA	NA	TGTGCCAGCAGTTTCTTCGTTGGGAGCACCGAAGCTTTCTTT	CASSFFVGSTEAFF
15	TRBV3-1/TRBV3-2	TRBJ2-7	NA	NA	TGTGCCAGCAGCCAAAACCACCCTCATGAGGGCGAGCAGTACTTC	CASSQNHPHEGEQYF
17	TRBV27	TRBJ2-5	NA	TRBD2	TGTGCCAGCAGTTTTGGGGCGGGAGGCCGGGTCCAAGAGACCCAGTACTTC	CASSFGAGGRVQETQYF
14	TRBV19	TRBJ1-4	NA	NA	TGTGCCAGTAGTATATTCGGGGTGAATGAAAAACTGTTTTTT	CASSIFGVNEKLFF
13	TRBV12-3/TRBV12-4	TRBJ2-7	NA	TRBD1	TGTGCCAGCAGTTTACGGGACAGCTACGAGCAGTACTTC	CASSLRDSYEQYF